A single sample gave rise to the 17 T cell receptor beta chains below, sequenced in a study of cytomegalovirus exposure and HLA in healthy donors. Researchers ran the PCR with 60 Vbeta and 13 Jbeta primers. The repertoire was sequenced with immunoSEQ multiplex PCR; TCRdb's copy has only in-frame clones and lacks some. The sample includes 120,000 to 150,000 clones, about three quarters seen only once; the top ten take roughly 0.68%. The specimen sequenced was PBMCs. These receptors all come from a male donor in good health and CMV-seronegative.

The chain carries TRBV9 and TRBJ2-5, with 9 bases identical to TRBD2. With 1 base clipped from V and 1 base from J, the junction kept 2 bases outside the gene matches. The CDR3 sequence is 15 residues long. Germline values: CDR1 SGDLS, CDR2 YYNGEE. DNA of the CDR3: TGTGCCAGCAGCGTACTAGCGGGACTCCAAGAGACCCAGTACTTC. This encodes CASSVLAGLQETQYF.

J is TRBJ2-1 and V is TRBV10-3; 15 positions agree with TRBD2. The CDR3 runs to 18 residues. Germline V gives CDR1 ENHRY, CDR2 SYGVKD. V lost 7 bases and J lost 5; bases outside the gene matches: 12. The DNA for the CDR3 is TGTGCCATCACCCAGTTTCAAGGACTAGCGGGAGGGAACAATGAGCAGTTCTTC. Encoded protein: CAITQFQGLAGGNNEQFF.

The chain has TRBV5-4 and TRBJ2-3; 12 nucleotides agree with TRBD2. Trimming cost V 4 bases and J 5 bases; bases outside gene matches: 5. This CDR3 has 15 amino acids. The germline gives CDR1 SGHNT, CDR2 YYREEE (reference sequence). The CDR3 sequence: CASSRWTSGVDTQYF. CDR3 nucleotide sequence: TGTGCCAGCAGCCGATGGACTAGCGGGGTAGATACGCAGTATTTT.

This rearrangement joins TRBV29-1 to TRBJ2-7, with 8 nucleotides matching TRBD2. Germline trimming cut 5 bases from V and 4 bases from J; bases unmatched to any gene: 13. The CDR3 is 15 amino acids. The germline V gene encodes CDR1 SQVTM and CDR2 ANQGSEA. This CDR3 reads CSVRGISGMGYEQYF. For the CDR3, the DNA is TGCAGCGTTCGGGGGATTAGCGGGATGGGGTACGAGCAGTACTTC.

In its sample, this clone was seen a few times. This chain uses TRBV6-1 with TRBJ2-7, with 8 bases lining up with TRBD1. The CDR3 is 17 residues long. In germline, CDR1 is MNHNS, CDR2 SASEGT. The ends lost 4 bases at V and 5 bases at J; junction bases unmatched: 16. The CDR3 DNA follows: TGTGCCAGCAGTGGCCGGACAGGGAGTCGGGGGTGGGACGAGCAGTACTTC. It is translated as CASSGRTGSRGWDEQYF.

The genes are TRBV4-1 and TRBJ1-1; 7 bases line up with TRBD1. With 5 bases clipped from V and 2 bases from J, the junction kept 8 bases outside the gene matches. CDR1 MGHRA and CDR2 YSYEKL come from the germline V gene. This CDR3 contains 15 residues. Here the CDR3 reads CASSAPDRFNTEAFF. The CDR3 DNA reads TGCGCCAGCAGCGCCCCGGACAGGTTCAACACTGAAGCTTTCTTT.

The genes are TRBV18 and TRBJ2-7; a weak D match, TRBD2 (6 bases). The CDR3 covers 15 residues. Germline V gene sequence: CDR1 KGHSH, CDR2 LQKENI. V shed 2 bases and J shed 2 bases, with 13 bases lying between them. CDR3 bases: TGTGCCAGCTCACCATACCGGGACTCGACCTACGAGCAGTACTTC. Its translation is CASSPYRDSTYEQYF.

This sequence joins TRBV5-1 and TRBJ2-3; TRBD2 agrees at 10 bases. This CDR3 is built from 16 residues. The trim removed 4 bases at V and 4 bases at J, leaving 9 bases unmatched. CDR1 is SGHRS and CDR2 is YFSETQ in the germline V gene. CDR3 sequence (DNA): TGCGCCAGCAGCCCACGAACCGGGACTAGCGCAGATACGCAGTATTTT. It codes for CASSPRTGTSADTQYF.

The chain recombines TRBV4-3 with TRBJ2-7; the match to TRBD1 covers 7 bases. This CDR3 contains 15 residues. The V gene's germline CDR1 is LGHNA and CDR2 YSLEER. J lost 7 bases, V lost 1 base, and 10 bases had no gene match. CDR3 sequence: CASSQGATGPEEQYF. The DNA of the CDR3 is TGCGCCAGCAGCCAAGGGGCGACAGGGCCCGAGGAGCAGTACTTC.

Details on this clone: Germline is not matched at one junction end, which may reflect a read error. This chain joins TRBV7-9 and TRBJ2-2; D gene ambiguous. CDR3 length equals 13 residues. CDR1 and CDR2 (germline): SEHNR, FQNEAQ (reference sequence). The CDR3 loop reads CSSSLRNTGELFF. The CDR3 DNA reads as TGTTCCAGCAGCTTGAGGAACACCGGGGAGCTGTTTTTT.

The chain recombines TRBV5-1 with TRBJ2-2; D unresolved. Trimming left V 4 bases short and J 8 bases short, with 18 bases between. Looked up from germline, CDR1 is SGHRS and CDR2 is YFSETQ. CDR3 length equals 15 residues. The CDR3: CASSPSPSVAGELFF. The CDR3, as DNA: TGCGCCAGCAGCCCTTCCCCCTCGGTCGCTGGGGAGCTGTTTTTT.

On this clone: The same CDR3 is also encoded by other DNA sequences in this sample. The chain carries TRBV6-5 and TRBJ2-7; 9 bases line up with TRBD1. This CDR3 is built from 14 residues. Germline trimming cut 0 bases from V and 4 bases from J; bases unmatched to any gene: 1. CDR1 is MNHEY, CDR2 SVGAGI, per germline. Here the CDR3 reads CASSYSTGGYEQYF. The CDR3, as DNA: TGTGCCAGCAGTTACTCGACAGGGGGGTACGAGCAGTACTTC.

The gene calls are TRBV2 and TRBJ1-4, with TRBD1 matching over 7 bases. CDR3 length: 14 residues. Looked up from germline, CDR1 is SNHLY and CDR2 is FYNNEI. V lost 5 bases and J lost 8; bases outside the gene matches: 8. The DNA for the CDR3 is TGTGCCAGCAGTCAGGGACAGAGGGTAGAAAAACTGTTTTTT. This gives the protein CASSQGQRVEKLFF.

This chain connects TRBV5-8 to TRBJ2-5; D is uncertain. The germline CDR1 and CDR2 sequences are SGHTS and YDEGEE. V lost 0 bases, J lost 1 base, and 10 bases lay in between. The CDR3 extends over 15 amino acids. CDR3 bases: TGTGCCAGCAGCTTGGCCACTAAGTCCCAAGAGACCCAGTACTTC. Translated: CASSLATKSQETQYF.

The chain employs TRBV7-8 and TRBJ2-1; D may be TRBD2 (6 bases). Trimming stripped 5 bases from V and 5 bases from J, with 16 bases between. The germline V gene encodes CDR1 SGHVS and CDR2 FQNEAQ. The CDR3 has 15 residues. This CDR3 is CASSTRAGRNNEQFF. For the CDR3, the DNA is TGTGCCAGCAGCACCAGAGCCGGGAGAAACAATGAGCAGTTCTTC.

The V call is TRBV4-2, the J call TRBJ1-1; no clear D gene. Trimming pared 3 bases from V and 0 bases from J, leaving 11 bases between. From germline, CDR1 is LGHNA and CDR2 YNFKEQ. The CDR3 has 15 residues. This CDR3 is CASSQREPMNTEAFF. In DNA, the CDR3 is TGTGCCAGCAGCCAGAGGGAGCCCATGAACACTGAAGCTTTCTTT.

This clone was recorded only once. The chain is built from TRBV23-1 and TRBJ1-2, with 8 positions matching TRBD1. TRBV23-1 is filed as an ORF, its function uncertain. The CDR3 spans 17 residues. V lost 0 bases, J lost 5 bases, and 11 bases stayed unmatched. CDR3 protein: CASSQSRQGAQPYGYTF. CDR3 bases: TGCGCCAGCAGTCAATCTAGGCAGGGGGCCCAACCTTATGGCTACACCTTC.